What follows are 26 T cell receptor beta chains derived from one specimen sequenced in a study of blood T cell repertoires in COVID-19. Assay used: immunoSEQ multiplex PCR; TCRdb lists only in-frame clones, some missing. The data show over 130,000 clones, about 74% seen once. Sequenced: peripheral blood. These receptors were taken from a man over 45 with acute or convalescent COVID-19.

The chain links TRBV5-1 to TRBJ1-2; TRBD1 matches at 12 bases. This CDR3 has 15 amino acids. Germline CDR1 is SGHRS and CDR2 is YFSETQ. The ends lost 3 bases at V and 3 bases at J; junction bases unmatched: 3. The CDR3 DNA follows: TGCGCCAGCAGCTCGGGACAGGGGGCAGACTATGGCTACACCTTC. It encodes CASSSGQGADYGYTF.

This chain uses TRBV3-1 (or the pseudogene TRBV3-2) with TRBJ2-3; 8 nucleotides line up with TRBD1. CDR1 and CDR2 from the germline V gene are LGHDT and YNNKEL (reference sequence). The CDR3 totals 15 residues. V lost 4 bases to trimming and J lost 0 bases; unmatched junction nucleotides: 3. The CDR3: CASSPGQGSTDTQYF. In DNA form, the CDR3 reads TGTGCCAGCAGCCCCGGACAGGGAAGCACAGATACGCAGTATTTT.

The rearrangement uses TRBV2 and TRBJ1-4; 11 bases are a match to TRBD1. The germline V gene has CDR1 SNHLY and CDR2 FYNNEI. This CDR3 spans 15 amino acids. The junction had 8 bases not matched to a gene; V was cut back by 6 bases and J by 8 bases. The CDR3: CASRSGRTGGEKLFF. The CDR3 DNA follows: TGTGCCAGCAGGTCAGGTCGGACAGGGGGCGAAAAACTGTTTTTT. Supplemented by reference TRBV2 and TRBJ1-4, the full variable domain reads EPEVTQTPSHQVTQMGQEVILRCVPISNHLYFYWYRQILGQKVEFLVSFYNNEISEKSEIFDDQFSVERPDGSNFTLKIRSTKLEDSAMYFCASRSGRTGGEKLFFGSGTQLSVL.

This clone has more than one count but fewer than ten. The V gene is TRBV19, the J gene TRBJ1-6; D is undetermined. Per germline, CDR1 LNHDA and CDR2 SQIVND (reference sequence). The CDR3 is made up of 16 amino acids. Trimming took 3 bases from V and 7 from J, leaving 16 bases between them. The CDR3 sequence: CASSIRMVATNSPLHF. The CDR3 coding sequence is TGTGCCAGTAGTATTCGCATGGTAGCTACAAATTCACCCCTCCACTTT.

This clone was counted a few times. The rearrangement links TRBV6-5 to TRBJ2-1; the D gene is possibly TRBD2 (6 bases). V lost 6 bases, J lost 4 bases, and 10 bases lay in between. This CDR3 is 13 amino acids long. Germline assignment: CDR1 MNHEY and CDR2 SVGAGI. This chain's CDR3 is CASSGGPYNEQFF. CDR3 bases: TGTGCCAGCAGCGGGGGACCATACAATGAGCAGTTCTTC.

The chain uses TRBV9 and TRBJ1-2, with D hard to call. This CDR3 region has 15 residues. Between the trimmed V and J ends, which lost 0 bases and 4 bases, there was a span of 13 bases. Germline V lookup: CDR1 SGDLS, CDR2 YYNGEE. For the CDR3, the DNA is TGTGCCAGCAGCGTAGAAGGGAGGACGACCTATGGCTACACCTTC. Translating gives CASSVEGRTTYGYTF.

The chain employs TRBV9 and TRBJ2-6, with 9 bases aligning to TRBD1. Germline lookup yields CDR1 SGDLS and CDR2 YYNGEE. CDR3 length equals 16 residues. Trimming took 3 bases from V and 4 from J; bases not matched to a gene: 5. CDR3 amino acids: CASSAGTGSGANVLTF. CDR3 in DNA: TGTGCCAGCAGCGCCGGGACAGGGTCCGGGGCCAACGTCCTGACTTTC.

The rearrangement uses TRBV27 and TRBJ2-7; the D gene is possibly TRBD1 (6 bases). CDR1 is MNHEY, CDR2 SMNVEV, per germline (reference sequence). Trimming cost V 2 bases and J 5 bases, with 13 bases left between them. The CDR3 contains 14 residues. This CDR3 reads CASSLMDSGHEQYF. In DNA form, the CDR3 reads TGTGCCAGCAGTTTAATGGACAGTGGCCACGAGCAGTACTTC.

The V and J genes are TRBV30 and TRBJ2-5; D is perhaps TRBD1 (6 bases). Deletions cut 8 bases from V and 2 bases from J, with 15 bases between. Germline lookup yields CDR1 GTSNPN and CDR2 SVGIG (reference sequence). This CDR3 contains 13 residues. The CDR3 coding sequence is TGTGCCCGGGCAGGGGACATTCAAGAGACCCAGTACTTC. Translating it yields CARAGDIQETQYF.

V usage is TRBV6-5 and J usage is TRBJ1-4, with D hard to call. CDR1 and CDR2 from the germline V gene are MNHEY and SVGAGI. The CDR3 covers 15 residues. V shed 6 bases and J shed 7 bases, with 18 bases lying between them. The chain's CDR3 is CASSVPGKGSEKLFF. In DNA form, the CDR3 reads TGTGCCAGCAGCGTCCCGGGGAAAGGAAGTGAAAAACTGTTTTTT.

The chain has TRBV5-4 and TRBJ1-2; D gene uncertain. The germline V gene has CDR1 SGHNT and CDR2 YYREEE (reference sequence). Trimming shortened V by 3 bases and J by 3 bases, and 12 bases separated the two germline ends. CDR3 length: 14 amino acids. The CDR3 sequence is CASSSLTVDYGYTF. CDR3 bases: TGTGCCAGCAGCTCCCTCACAGTGGACTATGGCTACACCTTC.

The V call is TRBV21-1, the J call TRBJ2-4; the table gives TRBD2 as D, unverified against the DNA. TRBV21-1 is shown as a pseudogene. The CDR3 is 18 residues long. DNA for the CDR3: TGTGCCAGCAGCAAAGAGGCGAGCGATGTGGCAACCAAAAACATTCAGTACTTC. Translated: CASSKEASDVATKNIQYF.

This chain links TRBV5-1 with TRBJ1-6, with TRBD1 as a possible D gene (6 bases). V dropped 0 bases and J dropped 3 bases, with 10 bases sitting between them. CDR1 SGHRS and CDR2 YFSETQ come from the germline V gene. The CDR3 runs to 16 residues. In DNA form, the CDR3 reads TGCGCCAGCAGCTTGGACACAGGGATCTATAATTCACCCCTCCACTTT. Its translation is CASSLDTGIYNSPLHF.

The rearrangement uses TRBV2 and TRBJ2-3, with a weak D call TRBD1 (6 bases). Germline CDR1 reads SNHLY; CDR2 reads FYNNEI. The CDR3 has 14 amino acids. The ends were cut back, 3 bases at V and 6 bases at J, with 13 bases in the middle. The CDR3 region is CASSEGRGMDTQYF. The CDR3 DNA is TGTGCCAGCAGTGAGGGCAGGGGAATGGATACGCAGTATTTT.

The genes are TRBV11-2 and TRBJ2-2; perhaps TRBD1 as D (6 bases). Deletions cut 5 bases from V and 5 bases from J, with 9 bases between. Germline values: CDR1 SGHAT, CDR2 FQNNGV. This CDR3 is 13 amino acids long. CDR3 nucleotides: TGTGCCAGCAGCATCACAGGGACCGGGGAGCTGTTTTTT. Its translation: CASSITGTGELFF.

The CDR3 DNA is TGTGCCACCGCGGGGGACACCTACAATGAGCAGTTCTTC. Protein product: CATAGDTYNEQFF. The V and J genes are TRBV12-3 or TRBV12-4 and TRBJ2-1; possible D gene TRBD2, 7 bases. This CDR3 contains 13 residues. V lost 10 bases and J 2 bases, leaving 12 bases between the germline ends.

V is TRBV24-1 and J is TRBJ1-1; TRBD1 matches at 9 bases. V lost 2 bases, J lost 4 bases, and 4 bases stayed unmatched. This CDR3 region has 15 residues. Germline V gene lookup returns CDR1 KGHDR and CDR2 SFDVKD. The CDR3 sequence: CATSDSRTGATEAFF. Written as DNA, the CDR3 is TGTGCCACCAGTGATTCCCGGACAGGGGCCACTGAAGCTTTCTTT.

The rearrangement links TRBV6-2 or TRBV6-3 to TRBJ2-7; maybe TRBD1 (6 bases). Per germline, CDR1 MNHEY and CDR2 SVGEGT. CDR3 length: 15 amino acids. V gave up 4 bases and J gave up 5 bases, with 18 bases separating them. This CDR3 is CASSSRRTAYDEQYV. As DNA, the CDR3 is TGTGCCAGCAGTTCAAGGAGGACAGCTTATGACGAGCAGTACGTC.

V is TRBV18 and J is TRBJ1-3; D unresolved. CDR3 length: 17 residues. CDR1 is KGHSH, CDR2 LQKENI, per germline. V dropped 3 bases and J dropped 0 bases, with 15 bases sitting between them. The CDR3 reads CASSPTPAEGSGNTIYF. CDR3 bases: TGTGCCAGCTCACCTACGCCTGCGGAAGGCTCTGGAAACACCATATATTTT.

This chain connects TRBV5-1 to TRBJ2-1, with D unclear. The germline gives CDR1 SGHRS, CDR2 YFSETQ. The length of the CDR3 is 13 residues. Trimming left V 4 bases short and J 6 bases short, with 11 bases between. The chain's CDR3 is CASSLRQPNEQFF. CDR3 coding DNA: TGCGCCAGCAGCCTTAGACAACCCAATGAGCAGTTCTTC.

The chain recombines TRBV11-3 with TRBJ2-3; D is possibly TRBD2 (7 bases). V lost 5 bases to trimming and J lost 0 bases, with 15 bases between them. The CDR3 loop spans 16 amino acids. The germline V gene has CDR1 SGHNT and CDR2 YENEEA. In DNA, the CDR3 is TGTGCCAGCAGCCCACGTGGGGGGGCTAGCACAGATACGCAGTATTTT. Its translation is CASSPRGGASTDTQYF.

With respect to this clone: Other DNA sequences within the sample encode an identical CDR3. The gene calls are TRBV12-5 and TRBJ1-1; D gene uncertain. Trimming shortened V by 6 bases and J by 1 base, and 9 bases separated the two germline ends. CDR1 and CDR2 from the germline V gene are LGHNT and FRNRAP. The CDR3 has 13 amino acids. The CDR3 DNA reads TGTGCTAGTGGCTTGTCGGGGAACACTGAAGCTTTCTTT. It specifies CASGLSGNTEAFF.

The genes are TRBV5-5 and TRBJ2-7; TRBD2 aligns across 13 bases. CDR1 and CDR2 from the germline V gene are SGHKS and YYEKEE (reference sequence). CDR3 size: 17 residues. V trimming: 0 bases; J trimming: 5 bases; junction bases outside the gene matches: 8. Here the CDR3 DNA reads TGTGCCAGCAGCTTGGGGGGACTAGCGGGGTTGTGGAACGAGCAGTACTTC. Encoded protein: CASSLGGLAGLWNEQYF.

This clone was counted a few times. J is TRBJ2-3 and V is TRBV19, with 10 bases fitting TRBD2. Germline-derived CDR1 and CDR2 are LNHDA and SQIVND (reference sequence). This CDR3 comprises 14 residues. V trimming: 5 bases; J trimming: 5 bases; junction bases outside the gene matches: 4. In DNA form, the CDR3 reads TGTGCCAGTAGTCGCGGACTAGCGGTAGATACGCAGTATTTT. It encodes CASSRGLAVDTQYF.

The chain combines TRBV12-3 or TRBV12-4 with TRBJ2-7; D gene unclear. Trimming shortened V by 2 bases and J by 1 base, and 3 bases separated the two germline ends. The CDR3 is 12 residues long. The CDR3: CASSLPSYEQYF. CDR3 DNA: TGTGCCAGCAGTTTACCGTCCTACGAGCAGTACTTC.

V and J are TRBV11-2 and TRBJ1-4, with D possibly TRBD1 on 5 matching bases. The CDR3 runs 14 residues. Germline V gene data show CDR1 as SGHAT and CDR2 as FQNNGV. The V gene lost 3 bases and the J gene lost 2 bases, with 7 bases spanning the gap. CDR3 coding DNA: TGTGCCAGCAGCTTCGGGGGGACTAATGAAAAACTGTTTTTT. Residues: CASSFGGTNEKLFF.